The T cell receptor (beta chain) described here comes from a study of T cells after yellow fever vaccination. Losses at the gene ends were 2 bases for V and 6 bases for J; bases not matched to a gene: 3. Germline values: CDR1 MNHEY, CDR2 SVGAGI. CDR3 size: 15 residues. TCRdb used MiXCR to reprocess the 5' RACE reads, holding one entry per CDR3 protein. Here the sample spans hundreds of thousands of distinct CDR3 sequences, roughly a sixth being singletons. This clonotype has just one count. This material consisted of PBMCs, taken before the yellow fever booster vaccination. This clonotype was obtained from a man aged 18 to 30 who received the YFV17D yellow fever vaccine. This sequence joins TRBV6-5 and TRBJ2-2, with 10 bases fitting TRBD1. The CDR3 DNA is TGTGCCAGCAGTTACGGGGGACAGGGGTCCGGGGAGCTGTTTTTT. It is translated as CASSYGGQGSGELFF.